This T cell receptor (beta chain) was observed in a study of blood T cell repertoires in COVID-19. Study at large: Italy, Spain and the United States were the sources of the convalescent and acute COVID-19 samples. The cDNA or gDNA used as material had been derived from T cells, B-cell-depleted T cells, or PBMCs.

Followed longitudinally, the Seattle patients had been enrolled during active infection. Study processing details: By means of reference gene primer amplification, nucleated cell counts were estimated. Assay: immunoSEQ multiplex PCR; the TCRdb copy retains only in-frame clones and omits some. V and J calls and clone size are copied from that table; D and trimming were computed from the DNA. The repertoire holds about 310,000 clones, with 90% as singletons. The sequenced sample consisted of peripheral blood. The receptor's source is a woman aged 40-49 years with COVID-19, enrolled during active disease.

CDR3 protein: CSASSPKPMNTEAFF. DNA of the CDR3: TGCAGTGCTAGTAGCCCGAAGCCTATGAACACTGAAGCTTTCTTT. The chain combines TRBV20-1 with TRBJ1-1; the D is unclear. Looked up from germline, CDR1 is DFQATT and CDR2 is SNEGSKA (reference sequence). With 3 bases removed from V and 0 bases from J, the gap between germline ends came to 14 bases. The CDR3 has 15 amino acids.